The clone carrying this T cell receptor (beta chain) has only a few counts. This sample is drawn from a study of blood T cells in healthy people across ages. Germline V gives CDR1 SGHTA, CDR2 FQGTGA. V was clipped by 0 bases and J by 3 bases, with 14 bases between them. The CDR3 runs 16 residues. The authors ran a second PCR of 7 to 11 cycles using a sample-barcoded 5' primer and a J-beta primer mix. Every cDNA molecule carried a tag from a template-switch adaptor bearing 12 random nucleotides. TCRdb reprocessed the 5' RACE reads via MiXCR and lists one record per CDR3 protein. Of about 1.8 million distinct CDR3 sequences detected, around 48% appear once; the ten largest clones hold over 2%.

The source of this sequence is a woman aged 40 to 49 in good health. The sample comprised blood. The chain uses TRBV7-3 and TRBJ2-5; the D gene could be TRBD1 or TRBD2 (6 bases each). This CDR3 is CASSLTGGLAKETQYF. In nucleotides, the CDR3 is TGTGCCAGCAGCTTAACGGGGGGCCTAGCGAAAGAGACCCAGTACTTC.